Listed below are T cell receptor beta chains from one sample, sequenced in a study of T cell repertoires in cytomegalovirus infection. No antigen is known for these receptors. TCRdb fed the reads into MiXCR, producing one record per CDR3 protein. The sample records about 220,000 distinct CDR3 sequences, 35% to 40% being singletons. The source material was CD8+ T cells from cultured PBMCs, sampled from culture after CMV antigen stimulation. All receptors derive from a human donor in good health (CMV status not recorded). Some clones in this sample may be carry-over from other donors' samples. CDR3s include the opening cysteine and the closing phenylalanine or tryptophan. A D gene is named only where the DNA matches it firmly. Size is stated for part of the rows, as once, few or many counts, or as a class when the clone is expanded.

clone_size	j_call	v_call	d_call	cdr3_aa	cdr3_nt
few	TRBJ2-1	TRBV12-3/TRBV12-4	TRBD2	CASSGLGLGPANEQFF	TGTGCCAGCAGTGGACTGGGACTAGGGCCCGCCAATGAGCAGTTCTTC
NA	TRBJ2-7	TRBV6-6	NA	CASSEGWQSSYEQYF	TGTGCCAGCAGTGAGGGCTGGCAGAGCTCCTACGAGCAGTACTTC
few	TRBJ2-5	TRBV7-6	NA	CASSPPADQETQYF	TGTGCCAGCAGCCCCCCGGCAGACCAAGAGACCCAGTACTTC
NA	TRBJ1-2	TRBV19	NA	CASSRQYGYTF	TGTGCCAGTAGTCGACAGTATGGCTACACCTTC
NA	TRBJ1-5	TRBV3-1	TRBD1	CASSQGQGYQPQHF	TGTGCCAGCAGCCAGGGACAGGGCTATCAGCCCCAGCATTTT
once	TRBJ2-7	TRBV19	TRBD1	CASSSYPTGANEQYF	TGTGCCAGTAGTTCTTACCCGACAGGGGCGAACGAGCAGTACTTC
NA	TRBJ2-7	TRBV30	NA	CAWSAAGTWSSYEQYF	TGTGCCTGGAGTGCCGCCGGGACATGGAGCTCCTACGAGCAGTACTTC
few	TRBJ2-1	TRBV24-1	NA	CATSDLPPIAEGAVGNEQFF	TGTGCCACCAGTGATTTGCCCCCAATAGCGGAGGGAGCAGTAGGGAATGAGCAGTTCTTC
NA	TRBJ1-1	TRBV7-9	TRBD1	CASSKRQGGNTEAFF	TGTGCCAGCAGCAAGCGGCAGGGGGGGAACACTGAAGCTTTCTTT
NA	TRBJ1-2	TRBV27	NA	CASSFQPRVYGYTF	TGTGCCAGCAGTTTCCAGCCCAGGGTGTATGGCTACACCTTC
NA	TRBJ1-2	TRBV12-3/TRBV12-4	NA	CASSTGIIGYTF	TGTGCCAGCAGCACAGGGATCATAGGCTACACCTTC
NA	TRBJ2-1	TRBV27	TRBD2	CASSHSLLAAYNEQFF	TGTGCCAGCAGCCACTCGTTGCTAGCGGCTTACAATGAGCAGTTCTTC
NA	TRBJ2-3	TRBV7-3	TRBD2	CASSPILAGGSTDTQYF	TGTGCCAGCAGCCCGATCTTAGCGGGTGGTAGCACAGATACGCAGTATTTT
few	TRBJ2-6	TRBV4-1	NA	CASSQDDVAISGANVLTF	TGCGCCAGCAGCCAAGATGACGTGGCCATCTCTGGGGCCAACGTCCTGACTTTC
NA	TRBJ1-5	TRBV2	TRBD1	CASSDPRGQGVWTQHF	TGTGCCAGCAGTGACCCGCGAGGACAGGGGGTATGGACCCAGCATTTT
few	TRBJ2-7	TRBV23-1	TRBD2	CASIRGFPAGDSYEQYF	TGCGCCAGCATACGAGGGTTCCCAGCGGGAGATAGCTACGAGCAGTACTTC
NA	TRBJ2-5	TRBV6-1	TRBD1	CASSEAPGQGQETQYF	TGTGCCAGCAGTGAAGCCCCCGGACAGGGACAAGAGACCCAGTACTTC
few	TRBJ2-3	TRBV7-9	NA	CANGGPSTDTQYF	TGTGCAAATGGAGGGCCAAGCACAGATACGCAGTATTTT
many	TRBJ2-1	TRBV7-2	TRBD2	CASSPSSGLAGYGILREQFF	TGTGCCAGCAGCCCATCCTCGGGACTAGCGGGGTACGGGATCTTACGAGAGCAGTTCTTC
NA	TRBJ1-5	TRBV19	TRBD1	CASTPPGGRAPNQPQHF	TGTGCCAGTACCCCTCCAGGGGGCAGGGCCCCCAATCAGCCCCAGCATTTT
NA	TRBJ1-2	TRBV5-3	TRBD1	CASSLAGGDGYTF	TGTGCCAGCAGTTTGGCAGGGGGCGACGGCTACACCTTC
NA	TRBJ2-5	TRBV7-2	TRBD2	CASSLGLFWAGGRETQYF	TGTGCCAGCAGCTTAGGACTATTTTGGGCGGGGGGGCGAGAGACCCAGTACTTC
few	TRBJ2-3	TRBV5-1	NA	CASSPWTSTDTQYF	TGCGCCAGCAGCCCTTGGACTAGCACAGATACGCAGTATTTT
few	TRBJ2-7	TRBV7-9	TRBD2	CASSSDGTSVYEQYF	TGTGCCAGCAGCTCGGACGGGACTAGCGTCTACGAGCAGTACTTC
NA	TRBJ2-5	TRBV18	TRBD2	CASSPRAGGFKETQYF	TGTGCCAGCTCACCACGAGCGGGGGGATTTAAAGAGACCCAGTACTTC
once	TRBJ1-2	TRBV29-1	TRBD1	CSVESGTAYGYTF	TGCAGCGTTGAATCCGGGACAGCGTATGGCTACACCTTC
NA	TRBJ2-7	TRBV7-6	TRBD1	CASSLEATGYYEQYF	TGTGCCAGCAGCTTAGAAGCGACAGGGTACTACGAGCAGTACTTC
NA	TRBJ2-5	TRBV12-3/TRBV12-4	TRBD1	CASSSTGYTETQYF	TGTGCCAGCAGTTCGACAGGGTACACGGAGACCCAGTACTTC
NA	TRBJ1-6	TRBV6-2/TRBV6-3	NA	CASSSGGYNSPLHF	TGTGCCAGCAGTTCCGGGGGTTATAATTCACCCCTCCACTTT
NA	TRBJ2-5	TRBV12-3/TRBV12-4	NA	CASSLHSYIGGPYQETQYF	TGTGCCAGCAGTTTACATAGCTATATAGGGGGGCCTTACCAAGAGACCCAGTACTTC
NA	TRBJ1-5	TRBV4-1	NA	CASSAVPYRNQPKHF	TGCGCCAGCAGCGCGGTACCGTATAGAAATCAGCCCAAGCATTTT
few	TRBJ2-7	TRBV15	NA	CATSSSRSNEQYF	TGTGCCACCAGTAGTTCCAGGTCGAACGAGCAGTACTTC
few	TRBJ1-5	TRBV19	NA	CASRLGLSNQPQHF	TGTGCCAGTAGATTGGGACTTAGCAATCAGCCCCAGCATTTT
NA	TRBJ2-2	TRBV7-3	NA	CASSLVQGTGELFF	TGTGCCAGCAGCTTAGTACAGGGCACCGGGGAGCTGTTTTTT
NA	TRBJ1-3	TRBV28	NA	CASSSSQESSGNTIYF	TGTGCCAGCAGTTCCTCCCAGGAGAGCTCTGGAAACACCATATATTTT
few	TRBJ2-7	TRBV7-2	TRBD1	CASSFLPWTGAYEQYF	TGTGCCAGCAGCTTTCTTCCCTGGACAGGGGCCTACGAGCAGTACTTC
few	TRBJ2-3	TRBV27	TRBD2	CASTLSGRATDTQYF	TGTGCCAGCACCCTCAGCGGGAGGGCCACAGATACGCAGTATTTT
once	TRBJ2-1	TRBV5-4	TRBD2	CASSLASGGAGFF	TGTGCCAGCAGCTTGGCTAGCGGGGGGGCCGGGTTCTTC
NA	TRBJ1-4	TRBV2	NA	CASSPRATNEKLFF	TGTGCCAGCAGCCCGAGAGCAACTAATGAAAAACTGTTTTTT
NA	TRBJ1-2	TRBV7-6	NA	CDSSSELVQHYGYTF	TGTGACAGCAGCTCCGAGCTGGTTCAGCACTATGGCTACACCTTC
NA	TRBJ2-1	TRBV29-1	TRBD1	CSVQGGKYNEQFF	TGCAGCGTCCAAGGGGGCAAGTACAATGAGCAGTTCTTC